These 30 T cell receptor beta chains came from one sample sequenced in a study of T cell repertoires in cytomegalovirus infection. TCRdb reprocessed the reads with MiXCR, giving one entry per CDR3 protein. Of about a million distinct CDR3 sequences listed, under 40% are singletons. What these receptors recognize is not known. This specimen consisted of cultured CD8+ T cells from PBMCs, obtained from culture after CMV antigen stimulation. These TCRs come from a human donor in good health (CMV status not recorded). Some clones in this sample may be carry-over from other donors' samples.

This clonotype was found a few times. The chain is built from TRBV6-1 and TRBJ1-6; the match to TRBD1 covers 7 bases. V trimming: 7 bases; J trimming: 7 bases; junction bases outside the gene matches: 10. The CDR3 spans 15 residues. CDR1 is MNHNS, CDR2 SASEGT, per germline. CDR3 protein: CASTPSRGRNSPLHF. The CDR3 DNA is TGTGCCAGCACTCCTAGTAGGGGGCGGAATTCACCCCTCCACTTT.

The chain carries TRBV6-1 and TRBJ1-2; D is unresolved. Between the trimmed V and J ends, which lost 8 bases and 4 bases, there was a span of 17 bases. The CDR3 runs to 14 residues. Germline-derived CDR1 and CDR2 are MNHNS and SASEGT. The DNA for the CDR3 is TGTGCCAGCGTAAAGGACCCTTTGGGCTATGGCTACACCTTC. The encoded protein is CASVKDPLGYGYTF.

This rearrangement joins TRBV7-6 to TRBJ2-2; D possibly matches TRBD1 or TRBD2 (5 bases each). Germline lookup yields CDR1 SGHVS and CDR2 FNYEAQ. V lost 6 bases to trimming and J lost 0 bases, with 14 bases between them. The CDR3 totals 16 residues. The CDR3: CASSSWDPPNTGELFF. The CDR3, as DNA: TGTGCCAGCAGTTCCTGGGACCCGCCGAACACCGGGGAGCTGTTTTTT.

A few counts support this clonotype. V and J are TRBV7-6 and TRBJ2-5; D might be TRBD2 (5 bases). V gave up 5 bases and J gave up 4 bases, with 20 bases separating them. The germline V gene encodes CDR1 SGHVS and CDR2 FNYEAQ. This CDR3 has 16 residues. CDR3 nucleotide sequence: TGTGCCAGCAGCCCACCGTTGGTCGGACTGGGAGAGACCCAGTACTTC. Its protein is CASSPPLVGLGETQYF. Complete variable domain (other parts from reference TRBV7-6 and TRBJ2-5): GAGVSQSPRYKVTKRGQDVALRCDPISGHVSLYWYRQALGQGPEFLTYFNYEAQQDKSGLPNDRFSAERPEGSISTLTIQRTEQRDSAMYRCASSPPLVGLGETQYFGPGTRLLVL.

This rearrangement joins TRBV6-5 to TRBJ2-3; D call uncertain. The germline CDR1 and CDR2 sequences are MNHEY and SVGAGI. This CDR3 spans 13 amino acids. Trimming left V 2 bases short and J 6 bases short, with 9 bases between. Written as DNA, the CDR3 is TGTGCCAGCAGTTACGTTTCTGGGGATACGCAGTATTTT. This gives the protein CASSYVSGDTQYF.

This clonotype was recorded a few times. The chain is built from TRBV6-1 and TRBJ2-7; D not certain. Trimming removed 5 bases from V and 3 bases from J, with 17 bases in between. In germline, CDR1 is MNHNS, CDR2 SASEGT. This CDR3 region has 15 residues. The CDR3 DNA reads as TGTGCCAGCAGTTATTCACCCGACCCCATCTACGAGCAGTACTTC. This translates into CASSYSPDPIYEQYF.

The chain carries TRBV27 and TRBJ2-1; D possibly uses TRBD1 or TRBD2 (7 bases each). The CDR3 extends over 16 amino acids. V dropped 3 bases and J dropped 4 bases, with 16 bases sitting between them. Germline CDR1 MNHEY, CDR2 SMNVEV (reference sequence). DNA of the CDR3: TGTGCCAGCAGTTTCAGGGGAGGGGGCTTATACAATGAGCAGTTCTTC. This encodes CASSFRGGGLYNEQFF.

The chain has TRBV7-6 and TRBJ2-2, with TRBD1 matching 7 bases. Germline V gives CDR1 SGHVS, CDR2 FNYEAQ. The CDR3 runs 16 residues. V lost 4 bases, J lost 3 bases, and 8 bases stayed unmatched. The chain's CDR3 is CASSYRQGTHTGELFF. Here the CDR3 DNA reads TGTGCCAGCAGCTACCGACAGGGTACCCACACCGGGGAGCTGTTTTTT. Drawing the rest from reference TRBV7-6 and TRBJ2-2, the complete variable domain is GAGVSQSPRYKVTKRGQDVALRCDPISGHVSLYWYRQALGQGPEFLTYFNYEAQQDKSGLPNDRFSAERPEGSISTLTIQRTEQRDSAMYRCASSYRQGTHTGELFFGEGSRLTVL.

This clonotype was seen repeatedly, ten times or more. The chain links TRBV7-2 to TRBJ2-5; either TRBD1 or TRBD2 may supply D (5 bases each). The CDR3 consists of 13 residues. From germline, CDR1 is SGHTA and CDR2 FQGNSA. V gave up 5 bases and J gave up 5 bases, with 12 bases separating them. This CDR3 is CASSEGTTETQYF. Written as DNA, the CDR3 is TGTGCCAGCAGCGAGGGGACGACGGAGACCCAGTACTTC.

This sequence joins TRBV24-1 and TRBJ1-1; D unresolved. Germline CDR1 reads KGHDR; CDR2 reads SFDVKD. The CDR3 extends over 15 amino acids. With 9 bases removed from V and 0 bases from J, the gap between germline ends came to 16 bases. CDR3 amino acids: CATVEGPIMNTEAFF. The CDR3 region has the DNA TGTGCCACCGTAGAAGGCCCGATTATGAACACTGAAGCTTTCTTT.

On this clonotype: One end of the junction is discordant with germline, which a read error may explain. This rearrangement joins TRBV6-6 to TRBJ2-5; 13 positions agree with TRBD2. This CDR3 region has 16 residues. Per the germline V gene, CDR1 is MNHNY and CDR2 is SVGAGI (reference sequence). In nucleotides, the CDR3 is TGTGTCAGCACCACCAAGGGACTAGCGGGGATTATTACCCAGTACTTC. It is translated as CVSTTKGLAGIITQYF.

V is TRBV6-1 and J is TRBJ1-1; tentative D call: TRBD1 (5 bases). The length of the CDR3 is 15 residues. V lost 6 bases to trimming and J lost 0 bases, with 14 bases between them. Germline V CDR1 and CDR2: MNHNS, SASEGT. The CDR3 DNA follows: TGTGCCAGCAGGCTGCGAGACAGCATGAACACTGAAGCTTTCTTT. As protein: CASRLRDSMNTEAFF.

The CDR3 nucleotides read TGTGCCAGCAGCTTACTCGGGGACCCAACTGATACGCAGTATTTT. Translation gives CASSLLGDPTDTQYF. The J gene is TRBJ2-3, the V gene TRBV7-9; tentatively, D is TRBD1 or TRBD2 (5 bases each). The germline CDR1 and CDR2 sequences are SEHNR and FQNEAQ (reference sequence). The CDR3 is made up of 15 amino acids. V lost 2 bases, J lost 6 bases, and 15 bases lay in between.

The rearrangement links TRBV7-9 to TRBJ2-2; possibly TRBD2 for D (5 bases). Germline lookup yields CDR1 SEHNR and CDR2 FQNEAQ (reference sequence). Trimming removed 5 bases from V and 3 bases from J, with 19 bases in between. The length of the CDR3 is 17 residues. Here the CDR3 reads CASSLPSRLEDTGELFF. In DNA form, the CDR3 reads TGTGCCAGCAGCCTGCCCTCCCGGTTGGAGGACACCGGGGAGCTGTTTTTT.

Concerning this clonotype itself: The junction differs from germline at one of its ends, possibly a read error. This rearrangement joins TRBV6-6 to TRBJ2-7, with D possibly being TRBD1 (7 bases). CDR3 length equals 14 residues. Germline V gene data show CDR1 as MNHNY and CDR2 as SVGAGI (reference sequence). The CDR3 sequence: CAGSYSGGLYEQYF. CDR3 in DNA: TGTGCCGGCAGTTACTCAGGGGGGCTCTACGAGCAGTACTTC.

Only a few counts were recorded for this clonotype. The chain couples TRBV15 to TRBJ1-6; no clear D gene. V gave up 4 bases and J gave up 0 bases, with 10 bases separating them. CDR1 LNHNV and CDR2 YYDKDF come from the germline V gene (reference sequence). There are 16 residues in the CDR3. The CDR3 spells CATSNGQSSYNSPLHF. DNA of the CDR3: TGTGCCACCAGCAATGGTCAGAGCTCCTATAATTCACCCCTCCACTTT. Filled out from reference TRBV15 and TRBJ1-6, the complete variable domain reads DAMVIQNPRYQVTQFGKPVTLSCSQTLNHNVMYWYQQKSSQAPKLLFHYYDKDFNNEADTPDNFQSRRPNTSFCFLDIRSPGLGDTAMYLCATSNGQSSYNSPLHFGNGTRLTVT.

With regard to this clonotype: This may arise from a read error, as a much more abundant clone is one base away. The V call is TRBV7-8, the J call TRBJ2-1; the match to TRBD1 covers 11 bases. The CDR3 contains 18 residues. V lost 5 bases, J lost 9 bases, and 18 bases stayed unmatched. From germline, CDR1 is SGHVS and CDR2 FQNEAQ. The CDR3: CASSPTTWGQGDLGEQFF. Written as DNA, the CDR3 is TGTGCCAGCAGCCCCACGACGTGGGGACAGGGGGATTTGGGTGAGCAGTTCTTC.

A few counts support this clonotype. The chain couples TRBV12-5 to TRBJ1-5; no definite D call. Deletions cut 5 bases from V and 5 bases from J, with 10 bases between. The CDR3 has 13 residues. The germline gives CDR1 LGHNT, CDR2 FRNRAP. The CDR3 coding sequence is TGTGCTAGTGGTCCGGGCGGGGATCAGCCCCAGCATTTT. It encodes CASGPGGDQPQHF.

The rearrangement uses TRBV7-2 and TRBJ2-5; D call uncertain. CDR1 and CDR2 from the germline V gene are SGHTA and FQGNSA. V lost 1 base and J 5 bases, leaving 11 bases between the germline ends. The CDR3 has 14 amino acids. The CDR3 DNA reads TGTGCCAGCAGCTTAGACATCGGCTTCGAGACCCAGTACTTC. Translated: CASSLDIGFETQYF.

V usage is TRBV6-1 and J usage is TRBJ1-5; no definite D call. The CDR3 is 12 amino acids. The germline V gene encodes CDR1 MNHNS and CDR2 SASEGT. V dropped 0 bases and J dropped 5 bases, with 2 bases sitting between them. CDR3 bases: TGTGCCAGCAGTGAAGCTTATCAGCCCCAGCATTTT. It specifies CASSEAYQPQHF.

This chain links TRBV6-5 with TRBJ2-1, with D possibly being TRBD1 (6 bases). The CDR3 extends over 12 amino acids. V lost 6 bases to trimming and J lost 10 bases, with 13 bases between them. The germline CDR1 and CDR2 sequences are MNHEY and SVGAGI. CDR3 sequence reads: CASSYGTTEQFF. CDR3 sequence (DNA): TGTGCCAGCAGCTACGGGACAACCGAGCAGTTCTTC.

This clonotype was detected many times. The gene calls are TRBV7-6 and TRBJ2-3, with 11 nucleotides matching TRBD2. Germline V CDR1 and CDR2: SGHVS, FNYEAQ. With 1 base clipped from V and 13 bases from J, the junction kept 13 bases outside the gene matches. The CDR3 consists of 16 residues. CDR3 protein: CASSLVSGGAGARKYF. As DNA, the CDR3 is TGTGCCAGCAGCTTAGTTAGCGGGGGGGCCGGAGCGAGGAAGTATTTT.

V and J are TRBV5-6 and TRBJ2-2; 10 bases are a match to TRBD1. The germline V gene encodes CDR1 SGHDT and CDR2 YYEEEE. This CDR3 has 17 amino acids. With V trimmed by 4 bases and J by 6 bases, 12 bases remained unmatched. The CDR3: CASSETGTGVFAGELFF. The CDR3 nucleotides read TGTGCCAGCAGCGAGACCGGGACAGGGGTGTTCGCCGGGGAGCTGTTTTTT. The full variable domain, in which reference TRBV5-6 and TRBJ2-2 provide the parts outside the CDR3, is DAGVTQSPTHLIKTRGQQVTLRCSPKSGHDTVSWYQQALGQGPQFIFQYYEEEERQRGNFPDRFSGHQFPNYSSELNVNALLLGDSALYLCASSETGTGVFAGELFFGEGSRLTVL.

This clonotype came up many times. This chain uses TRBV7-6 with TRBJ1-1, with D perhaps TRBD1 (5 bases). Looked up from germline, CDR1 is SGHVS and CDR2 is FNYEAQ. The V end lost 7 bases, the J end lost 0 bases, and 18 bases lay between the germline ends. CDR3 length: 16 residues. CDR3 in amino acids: CASKEAGWGVNTEAFF. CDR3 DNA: TGTGCCAGCAAAGAGGCCGGTTGGGGCGTGAACACTGAAGCTTTCTTT.

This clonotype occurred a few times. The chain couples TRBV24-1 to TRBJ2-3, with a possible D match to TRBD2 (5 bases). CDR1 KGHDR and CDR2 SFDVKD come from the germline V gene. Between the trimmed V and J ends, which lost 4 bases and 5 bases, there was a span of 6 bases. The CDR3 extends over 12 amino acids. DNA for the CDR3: TGTGCCACCAGTGAAGGAGGAGATACGCAGTATTTT. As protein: CATSEGGDTQYF.

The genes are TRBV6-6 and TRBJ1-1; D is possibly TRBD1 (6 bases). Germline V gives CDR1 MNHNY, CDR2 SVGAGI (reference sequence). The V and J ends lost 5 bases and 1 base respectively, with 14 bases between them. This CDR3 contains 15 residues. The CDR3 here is CASSQKQGGNTEAFF. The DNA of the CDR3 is TGTGCCAGCAGTCAAAAACAGGGAGGGAACACTGAAGCTTTCTTT.

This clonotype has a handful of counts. The DNA of the CDR3 is TGTGCCAGCACTTTGGAACTAGGACAGGGGGCGAATCAGCCCCAGCATTTT. It specifies CASTLELGQGANQPQHF. The genes are TRBV28 and TRBJ1-5, with TRBD1 matching 11 bases. Germline V gene lookup returns CDR1 MDHEN and CDR2 SYDVKM. V shed 7 bases, J shed 4 bases, and the junction held 12 bases outside the gene matches. This CDR3 comprises 17 residues.

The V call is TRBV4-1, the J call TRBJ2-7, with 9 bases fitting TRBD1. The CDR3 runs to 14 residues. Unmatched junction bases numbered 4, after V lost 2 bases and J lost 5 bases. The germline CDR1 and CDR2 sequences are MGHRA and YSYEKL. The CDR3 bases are TGCGCCAGCAGCCAAAAGACAGGGGGGGACGAGCAGTACTTC. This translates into CASSQKTGGDEQYF.

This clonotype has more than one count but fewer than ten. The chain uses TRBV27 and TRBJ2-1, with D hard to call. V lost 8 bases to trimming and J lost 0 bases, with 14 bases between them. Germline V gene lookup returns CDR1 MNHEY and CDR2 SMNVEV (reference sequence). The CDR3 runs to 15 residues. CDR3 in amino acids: CASGDVGSSYNEQFF. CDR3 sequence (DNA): TGTGCCAGCGGTGATGTAGGTAGCTCCTACAATGAGCAGTTCTTC.

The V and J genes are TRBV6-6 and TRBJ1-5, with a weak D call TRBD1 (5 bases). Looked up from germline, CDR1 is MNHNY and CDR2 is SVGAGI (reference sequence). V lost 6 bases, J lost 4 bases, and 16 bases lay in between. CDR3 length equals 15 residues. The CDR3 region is CASSSQDTPNQPQHF. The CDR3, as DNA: TGTGCCAGCAGCTCTCAGGACACTCCTAATCAGCCCCAGCATTTT.